The entry below describes one TCR beta chain. The antigen it binds to is not known. No much larger clonotype is one base removed from it; base qualities were not supplied. cDNA was synthesized by template-switch 5'RACE using a primer with a 10-nucleotide random unique molecular identifier that tagged each TCR transcript. Every sequencing run covered 15-18 subjects and yielded more than 180 million TCR-beta sequences. The RNeasy kit was used for extraction of total RNA. The KAPA Real-time Library Amplification kit was used to amplify TCR-beta VDJ regions with primers for the TCR constant region and the 5'RACE anchor. A first PCR added sample indexes and Illumina adaptors, after which a second PCR increased the library yield. The roughly 650 bp TCR product was size-selected on a 2% E-gel SizeSelection system after Ampure bead purification. Before pooling, library quality was checked on a Bioanalyzer, concentration was measured with Qubit, and libraries were quantified with the Kapa Library Quantification kit. An Illumina HiSeq 2500 sequenced the libraries paired-end 2 x 150 bp. To increase sequence diversity, about 23-30% phiX was spiked into each library pool. Per the original workflow: The UMI-based MiGEC pipeline processed quality-filtered reads and removed over 80% of raw TCR sequences during error correction. IMGT germline references were used for aligning VDJ genes, and each clonotype was defined as a unique CDR3 amino acid sequence together with its V-J genes. Clonal expansion, Shannon diversity and CDR3 relatedness were evaluated with VDJtools (CalcPairwiseDistances, ClusterSamples), while phylogenetic trees were built in CLCbio workbench. A clone was classed as expanded if it had 8 or more unique UMIs, a cutoff based on coefficient-of-variation modelling across technical triplicates. Starting from the raw public reads, TCRdb applied fastp trimming at Q25, assembled clones with MiXCR and retained in-frame beta chains. Under each unique CDR3 protein, matching rows form one entry showing the most common genes and DNA. The V and J calls and clone size come from TCRdb's table, not from the authors' own analysis. Recorded for this sample are fewer than 45,000 distinct CDR3 sequences; about 6% of them occurred a single time. The leading ten clones occupy around 0.57% of the sample.

The CDR3, from cysteine to phenylalanine, totals 12 residues. Only the CDR3 DNA is retained, 36 bases long and in frame from the first base. V was cut back by 7 bases and J by 3 bases, leaving a gap of 12 bases between them. CDR1 and CDR2, looked up from the germline V gene, are SQVTM and ANQGSEA. The data are from a study of neurological immune-mediated disorders (dated by TCRdb to between 2019 and 2020). Concerning the study at large: Using UMI-based sequencing, the study compared peripheral blood TCR-beta repertoires from patients with HTLV-I-associated myelopathy (HAM/TSP), patients with multiple sclerosis, and healthy controls. The roughly 100 TCR-beta libraries included longitudinal samples, technical triplicates and paired sorted CD4+ and CD8+ T-cell subsets alongside PBMC samples. Of the 68 subjects in the cohort, about 14 were HAM/TSP patients, some 35 were multiple sclerosis patients, and 20 were healthy controls.

Points the paper makes about the study in general: No identical CDR3 amino acid sequences were shared among expanded clones across subjects, suggesting private TCR-beta repertoires in all groups. TCR clonal expansion was greatest in HAM/TSP patients and smallest in MS patients, who ranked below even healthy controls.

The healthy controls were volunteers from blood banks in Maryland, USA. Sorted-subset TCR libraries were prepared from under 1.1 million sorted CD4+ or CD8+ T cells. Peripheral blood was subjected to Ficoll-Hypaque density gradient centrifugation to isolate PBMCs, which were then cryopreserved in liquid nitrogen. The study also sequenced paired sorted CD4+ and CD8+ subsets from healthy controls, HAM/TSP patients and MS patients. The TCR sequence derives from a woman aged 35 to 49 in good health. Source material: CD4+ T cells from blood. The sequence links TRBV29-1 to TRBJ1-1, with the D gene uncertain. The DNA reads as follows: TGCAGCGCCCGTATTAGGGACACTGAAGCTTTCTTT. Translated, it reads CSARIRDTEAFF.